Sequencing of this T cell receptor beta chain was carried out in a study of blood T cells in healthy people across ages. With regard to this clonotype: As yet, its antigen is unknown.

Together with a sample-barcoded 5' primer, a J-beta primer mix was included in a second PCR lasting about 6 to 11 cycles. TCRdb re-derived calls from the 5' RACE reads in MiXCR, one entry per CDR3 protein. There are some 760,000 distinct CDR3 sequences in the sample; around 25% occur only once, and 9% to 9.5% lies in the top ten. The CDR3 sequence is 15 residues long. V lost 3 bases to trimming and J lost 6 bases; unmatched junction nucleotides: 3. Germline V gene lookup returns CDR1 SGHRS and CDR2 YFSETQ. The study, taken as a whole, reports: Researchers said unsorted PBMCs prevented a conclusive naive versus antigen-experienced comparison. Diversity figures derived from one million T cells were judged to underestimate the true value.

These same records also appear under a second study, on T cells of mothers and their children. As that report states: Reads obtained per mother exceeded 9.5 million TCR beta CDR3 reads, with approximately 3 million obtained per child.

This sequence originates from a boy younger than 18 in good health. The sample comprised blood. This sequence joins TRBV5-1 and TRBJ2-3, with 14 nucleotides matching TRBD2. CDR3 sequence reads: CASSYGTSGSDTQYF. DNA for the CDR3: TGCGCCAGCAGCTACGGGACTAGCGGGAGTGATACGCAGTATTTT.